These T cell receptor beta chains were read from a single sample in a study of shared clonotypes between healthy human individuals. The method was immunoSEQ multiplex PCR; TCRdb's version includes in-frame clones alone and lacks a portion of them. The repertoire consists of about 1.5 million clones, with roughly 95% occurring once and the leading ten covering approximately 1.1%. The sequencing input was naive CD4+ T cells sorted from blood. The receptor set was obtained from a man aged 30 to 45 in good health. The CDR3 runs from the conserved cysteine through the conserved F or W. A D gene is named only where the DNA matches it firmly. Clone size appears in some rows only: once, few, many, or a class for an expanded clone.

>NA|TRBJ1-2|NA|TRBV19
TGTGCCAGTAGTTCCCACTATGGCTACACCTTC
CASSSHYGYTF
>TRBD1|TRBJ1-5|NA|TRBV7-2
TGTGCCAGCAGCAACGGACAGGCTGGCAATCAGCCCCAGCATTTT
CASSNGQAGNQPQHF
>TRBD2|TRBJ2-3|NA|TRBV7-2
TGTGCCAGCGTGGCTAGCGGGAGAACAGATACGCAGTATTTT
CASVASGRTDTQYF
>NA|TRBJ1-1|NA|TRBV29-1
TGCAGCGTTGAAGATAGGGGGTTGAGAACTGAAGCTTTCTTT
CSVEDRGLRTEAFF
>NA|TRBJ2-3|NA|TRBV5-1
TGCGCCAGCAGCAGACCCACAGATACGCAGTATTTT
CASSRPTDTQYF
>NA|TRBJ1-1|NA|TRBV7-9
TGTGCCAGCAGCTTGGGGCTCTCGAGGAACACTGAAGCTTTCTTT
CASSLGLSRNTEAFF
>TRBD2|TRBJ2-1|NA|TRBV5-1
TGCGCCAGCAGCTTGGTCGGTTCTAGCGGATACAATGAGCAGTTCTTC
CASSLVGSSGYNEQFF
>NA|TRBJ2-2|once|TRBV9
TGTGCCAGCAGCGTAGCCACAGTAGCCGGGGAGCTGTTTTTT
CASSVATVAGELFF
>NA|TRBJ1-2|few|TRBV6-5
TGTGCCAGCAGTTACGGCTATGGCTACACCTTC
CASSYGYGYTF
>TRBD2|TRBJ2-1|once|TRBV11-2
TGTGCCAGCAGCCCGATCTCCGGGAGGATGGGTGAGCAGTTCTTC
CASSPISGRMGEQFF
>TRBD1|TRBJ1-2|NA|TRBV5-1
TGCGCCAGCAGCTCCGAGACAGGGAGGTCGGGAAGCGGCTACACCTTC
CASSSETGRSGSGYTF
>NA|TRBJ2-7|NA|TRBV27
TGTGCCAGCAGTCACCGTCGGGCGGGTAGCTCCTACGAGCAGTACTTC
CASSHRRAGSSYEQYF
>NA|TRBJ1-5|NA|TRBV28
TGTGCCAGCAGTTTAATAGGGCGGGCTAATCAGCCCCAGCATTTT
CASSLIGRANQPQHF
>TRBD2|TRBJ2-7|NA|TRBV11-2
TGTGCCAGCAGCTTAGGTGGTCTAGCGGGAGTTCCCGGCTCCTACGAGCAGTACTTC
CASSLGGLAGVPGSYEQYF
>NA|TRBJ2-4|NA|TRBV27
TGTGCCAGCAGTTTTCTACCGCTACTAGCCAAAAACATTCAGTACTTC
CASSFLPLLAKNIQYF
>TRBD2|TRBJ2-5|once|TRBV5-1
TGCGCCAGCAGCCCGGGGACGGCGGGGGGGTTGACCCAGTACTTC
CASSPGTAGGLTQYF
>TRBD1|TRBJ1-4|NA|TRBV11-2
TGTGCCAGCAAACCCCTCCGGGACAGGTCTGAAAAACTGTTTTTT
CASKPLRDRSEKLFF
>NA|TRBJ2-7|few|TRBV6-5
TGTGCCAGCAGTTACTCTACGGTCTCCTACGAGCAGTACTTC
CASSYSTVSYEQYF
>NA|TRBJ2-1|NA|TRBV11-2
TGTGCCAGCACTCGGATAGTCTCCTACAATGAGCAGTTCTTC
CASTRIVSYNEQFF
>NA|TRBJ1-1|NA|TRBV10-2
TGCGCCAGCACAATTGGGGGCGCTGAAGCTTTCTTT
CASTIGGAEAFF
>TRBD2|TRBJ2-3|NA|TRBV4-2
TGTGCCAGCAGCCAAGGCGCGGGAGAAGATACGCAGTATTTT
CASSQGAGEDTQYF
>NA|TRBJ1-2|NA|TRBV7-2
TGTGCCAGCAGCTTAGCCCGGACGGTTCACTATGGCTACACCTTC
CASSLARTVHYGYTF
>TRBD1|TRBJ2-5|NA|TRBV7-8
TGTGCCAGCAGCCGGGACAGGGCAAGTGAGTGGGGTAGAGACCCGCGTCAAGAGACCCAGTACTTC
CASSRDRASEWGRDPRQETQYF
>NA|TRBJ1-1|NA|TRBV5-1
TGCGCCAGCAGCTTGGTTGGATCCAGGGGAAACACTGAAGCTTTCTTT
CASSLVGSRGNTEAFF
>TRBD1|TRBJ2-7|NA|TRBV5-1
TGCGCCAGCAGCTTGGCATCTAGGACAGGGATCTACGAGCAGTACTTC
CASSLASRTGIYEQYF
>NA|TRBJ2-1|NA|TRBV29-1
TGCAGCGTTGAGGGCCAACTAGCATTCGGTCTCATTAGTGAGCAGTTCTTC
CSVEGQLAFGLISEQFF
>NA|TRBJ2-7|NA|TRBV7-9
TGTGCCGCCTCATTAGATAGTACGTACGAGCAGTACTTC
CAASLDSTYEQYF
>NA|TRBJ2-1|once|TRBV5-1
TGCGCCAGCAGCCTGGCCTCCCTCAGCTCCTACAATGAGCAGTTCTTC
CASSLASLSSYNEQFF
>NA|TRBJ2-7|NA|TRBV14
TGTGCCAGCAGCGGAGGGTCCGGCGAGCAGTACTTC
CASSGGSGEQYF
>NA|TRBJ1-2|NA|TRBV5-1
TGCGCCAGCAGCTTCGGCATAGACTATGGCTACACCTTC
CASSFGIDYGYTF
>NA|TRBJ2-6|once|TRBV7-6
TGTGCCAGCAGCGCCGCGTACGGGGCCAACGTCCTGACTTTC
CASSAAYGANVLTF
>TRBD1|TRBJ1-2|NA|TRBV11-2
TGTGCCAGCAGCTTAATTCGGGACAGGGGACGTGGCTACACCTTC
CASSLIRDRGRGYTF
>NA|TRBJ2-5|NA|TRBV6-1
TGTGCCAGCAGTGAATCCCGGGCCCAAGAGACCCAGTACTTC
CASSESRAQETQYF
>TRBD1|TRBJ2-3|NA|TRBV2
TGTGCCAGCAGTGATTGGGACAGGGCGGGCACAGATACGCAGTATTTT
CASSDWDRAGTDTQYF
>NA|TRBJ1-5|NA|TRBV10-3
TGTGCCATCAGCCAAATACAGGGCCCGGACATCAATCAGCCCCAGCATTTT
CAISQIQGPDINQPQHF
>TRBD1|TRBJ1-1|NA|TRBV6-1
TGTGCCAGCAGCCGACAGGGGCGAAACACTGAAGCTTTCTTT
CASSRQGRNTEAFF
>TRBD1|TRBJ2-7|few|TRBV9
TGTGCCAGCAGCGTAGCGTCAGGGGGCTACGAGCAGTACTTC
CASSVASGGYEQYF
>NA|TRBJ2-5|NA|TRBV7-2
TGTGCCAGCAGCCGAAGGACGGAGTACCAAGAGACCCAGTACTTC
CASSRRTEYQETQYF
>TRBD1|TRBJ2-5|NA|TRBV11-3
TGTGCCAGCAGCTTAGGGGGGACAGCCCAAGAGACCCAGTACTTC
CASSLGGTAQETQYF
>TRBD2|TRBJ2-1|NA|TRBV2
TGTGCCAGCAGTGGGGAACAGCGGGGACGCTACAATGAGCAGTTCTTC
CASSGEQRGRYNEQFF
>NA|TRBJ1-4|once|TRBV19
TGTGCCAGTAGAACGACAGAAGGAAATGAAAAACTGTTTTTT
CASRTTEGNEKLFF
>TRBD1|TRBJ1-2|NA|TRBV18
TGTGCCAGCTCACCGTCGGGACAGGGGGCAGGCTACACCTTC
CASSPSGQGAGYTF
>NA|TRBJ2-3|NA|TRBV5-8
TGTGCCAGCAGCTTCGGGCCTGGTACGCAGTATTTT
CASSFGPGTQYF
>NA|TRBJ2-3|NA|TRBV5-1
TGCGCCAGCAGCCCGGGGAGGACAGATACGCAGTATTTT
CASSPGRTDTQYF
>NA|TRBJ2-7|NA|TRBV6-1
TGTGCCAGCAGTGAAGCGGGTGCGGATCACTCCTACGAGCAGTACTTC
CASSEAGADHSYEQYF
>NA|TRBJ1-5|once|TRBV19
TGTGCCAGTAGTATGAGGGAGGGACGCAATCAGCCCCAGCATTTT
CASSMREGRNQPQHF
>NA|TRBJ1-1|NA|TRBV12-5
TGTGCTAGTGGTCCAGGTCTTGGCCCGAACACTGAAGCTTTCTTT
CASGPGLGPNTEAFF
>NA|TRBJ1-3|NA|TRBV14
TGTGCCAGCAGCCAAGATATTCTCTCTGGAAACACCATATATTTT
CASSQDILSGNTIYF
>NA|TRBJ1-5|NA|TRBV11-1
TGTGCCAGCAGCTTACTCGAAATGGGCAATCAGCCCCAGCATTTT
CASSLLEMGNQPQHF
>NA|TRBJ2-7|NA|TRBV7-2
TGTGCCAGCAGAACGACAGGTAGCTCCTACGAGCAGTACTTC
CASRTTGSSYEQYF
>TRBD1|TRBJ2-5|NA|TRBV13
TGTGCCAGCAGCAACAGGGGACAAGAGACCCAGTACTTC
CASSNRGQETQYF
>TRBD2|TRBJ2-2|NA|TRBV7-9
TGTGCCAGCAGCTTTCTAGCGGGAAACACCGGGGAGCTGTTTTTT
CASSFLAGNTGELFF
>NA|TRBJ2-1|NA|TRBV28
TGTGCCAGCAGTTTTTGGCTCAACAATGAGCAGTTCTTC
CASSFWLNNEQFF
>NA|TRBJ1-2|NA|TRBV7-9
TGTGCCAGCACCCCGATGGGGGGGGCCTATGGCTACACCTTC
CASTPMGGAYGYTF